The rows below give T cell receptor beta chains drawn from one sample of a study of blood T cell repertoires in COVID-19. Profiled with immunoSEQ multiplex PCR; TCRdb holds only in-frame clones, not every one. There are around 99,000 clones in the sample; about four fifths occur only once, and less than 20% lies in the top ten. The sequencing input was peripheral blood. These receptor sequences come from a woman of 80 years or more with active or convalescent COVID-19. The CDR3 runs from the conserved cysteine through the conserved F or W.

j_gene,v_gene,CDR3aa
TRBJ2-1,TRBV18,CASSPTLLGLGGEQFF
TRBJ1-2,TRBV5-1,CASTPGTGDNYGYTF
TRBJ2-3,TRBV4-2,CASSLREPPDTQYF
TRBJ2-1,TRBV19,CASRSPSLVAGAYNEQFF
TRBJ1-6,TRBV6-5,CASVTRSYNSPLHF
TRBJ2-1,TRBV6-2/TRBV6-3,CASSYSPSASYNEQFF
TRBJ2-1,TRBV10-2,CASSERRGHGRSKFF
TRBJ1-4,TRBV6-1,CASSEVGEGVKFF
TRBJ2-7,TRBV7-3,CASSLTREAHYEQYF
TRBJ1-2,TRBV6-5,CASSYSQQGWNYGYTF
TRBJ2-5,TRBV7-2,CASSWTSFQETQYF
TRBJ2-2,TRBV21-1,CASSKEETRSRGMGELFF
TRBJ2-7,TRBV7-2,CASSSDFASYEQYF
TRBJ1-3,TRBV13,CASSRLSGGSGNTIYF
TRBJ1-1,TRBV6-2/TRBV6-3,CASSIKTGGQAEAFF
TRBJ2-5,TRBV9,CASSVGVGGETQYF
TRBJ1-4,TRBV28,CASSSRGLTNEKLFF
TRBJ1-4,TRBV5-1,CASSPRVLNEKLFF